Following are 4 T cell receptor beta chains from one sample sequenced in a study of T cell responses to AZD1222 COVID-19 vaccine. Clones were sequenced by immunoSEQ multiplex PCR, and TCRdb holds only the in-frame ones, with some missing. The sample has some 110,000 clones; around 89% are singletons. The sample in question was peripheral blood, obtained on day 0 of AZD1222 vaccination. The receptors were sampled from an adult in good health.

This clone was recorded only once. This sequence joins TRBV18 and TRBJ2-3; D unresolved. V gave up 0 bases and J gave up 5 bases, with 3 bases separating them. The CDR3 spans 12 residues. In germline, CDR1 is KGHSH, CDR2 LQKENI. Written as DNA, the CDR3 is TGTGCCAGCTCACCACCCCTAGATACGCAGTATTTT. Translation gives CASSPPLDTQYF.

This chain links TRBV18 with TRBJ1-1; perhaps TRBD1 as D (5 bases). V lost 3 bases and J 1 base, leaving 9 bases between the germline ends. The germline V gene has CDR1 KGHSH and CDR2 LQKENI. The CDR3 length is 14 residues. The chain's CDR3 is CASSPGLRNTEAFF. CDR3 coding DNA: TGTGCCAGCTCACCGGGACTGAGGAACACTGAAGCTTTCTTT.

This clone occurred once. This chain joins TRBV7-9 and TRBJ1-6, with 12 bases lining up with TRBD1. The length of the CDR3 is 17 residues. J gave up 9 bases and V 4 bases, and 10 bases lay outside the gene matches. CDR1 is SEHNR and CDR2 is FQNEAQ in the germline V gene (reference sequence). The CDR3 loop is CASSSGTGGLFRSPLHF. The CDR3 DNA sequence: TGTGCCAGCAGCTCCGGGACAGGGGGCCTCTTTCGTTCACCCCTCCACTTT.

The chain couples TRBV15 to TRBJ2-5; the match to TRBD1 covers 7 bases. The CDR3 contains 14 residues. Trimming at V came to 3 bases and at J to 5 bases, leaving 6 bases not matched to a gene. Germline CDR1 is LNHNV and CDR2 is YYDKDF (reference sequence). In DNA form, the CDR3 reads TGTGCCACCAGCAGGACAGGGTGGGACGAGACCCAGTACTTC. It translates to CATSRTGWDETQYF.